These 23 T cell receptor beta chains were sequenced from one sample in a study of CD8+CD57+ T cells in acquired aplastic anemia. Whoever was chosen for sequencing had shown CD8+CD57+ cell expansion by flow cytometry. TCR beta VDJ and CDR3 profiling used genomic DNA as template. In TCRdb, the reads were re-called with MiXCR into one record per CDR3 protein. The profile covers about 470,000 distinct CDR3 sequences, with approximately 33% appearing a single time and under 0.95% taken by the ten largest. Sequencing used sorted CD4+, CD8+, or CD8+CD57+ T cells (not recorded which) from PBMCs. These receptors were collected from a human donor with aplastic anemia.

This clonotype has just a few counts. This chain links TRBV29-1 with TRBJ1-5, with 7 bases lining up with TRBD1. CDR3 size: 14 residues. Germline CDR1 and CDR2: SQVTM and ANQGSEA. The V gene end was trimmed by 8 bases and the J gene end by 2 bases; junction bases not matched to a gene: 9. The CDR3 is CSTRQGDRNQPQHF. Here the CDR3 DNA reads TGCAGCACGAGACAGGGAGATCGCAATCAGCCCCAGCATTTT.

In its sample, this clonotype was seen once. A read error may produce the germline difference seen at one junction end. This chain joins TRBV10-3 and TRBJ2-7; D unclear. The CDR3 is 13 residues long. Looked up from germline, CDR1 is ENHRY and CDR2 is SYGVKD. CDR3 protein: CAIGESSGEQQYF. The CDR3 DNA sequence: TGTGCCATCGGTGAGTCGTCTGGGGAACAGCAGTACTTC.

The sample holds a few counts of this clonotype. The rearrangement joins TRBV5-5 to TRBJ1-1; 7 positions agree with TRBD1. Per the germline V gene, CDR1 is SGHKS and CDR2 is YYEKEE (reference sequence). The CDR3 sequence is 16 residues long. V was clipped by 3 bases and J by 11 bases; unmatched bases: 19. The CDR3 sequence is CASSSERGRQGDRAFF. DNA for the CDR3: TGTGCCAGCAGCTCGGAGCGTGGACGACAGGGTGATCGTGCTTTCTTT.

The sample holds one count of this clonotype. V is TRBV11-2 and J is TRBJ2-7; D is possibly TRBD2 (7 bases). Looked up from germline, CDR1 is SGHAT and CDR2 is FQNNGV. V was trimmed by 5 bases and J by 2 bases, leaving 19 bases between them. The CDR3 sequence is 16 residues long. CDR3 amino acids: CASSSGRGGVTYEQYF. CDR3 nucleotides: TGTGCCAGCAGCAGTGGTAGGGGGGGGGTAACCTACGAGCAGTACTTC.

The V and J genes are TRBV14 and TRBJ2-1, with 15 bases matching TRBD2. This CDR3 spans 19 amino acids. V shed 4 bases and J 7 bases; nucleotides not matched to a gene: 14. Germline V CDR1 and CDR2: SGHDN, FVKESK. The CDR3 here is CASSRLLLGTSGGPNEQFF. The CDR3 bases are TGTGCCAGCAGCCGTCTTCTACTTGGGACTAGCGGGGGGCCTAATGAGCAGTTCTTC.

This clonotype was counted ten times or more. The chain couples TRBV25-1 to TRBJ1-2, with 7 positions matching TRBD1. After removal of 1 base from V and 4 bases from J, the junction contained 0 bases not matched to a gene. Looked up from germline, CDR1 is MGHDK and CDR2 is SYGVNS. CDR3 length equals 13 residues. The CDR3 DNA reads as TGTGCCAGCAGTGAATCAGGGGGCTATGGCTACACCTTC. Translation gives CASSESGGYGYTF.

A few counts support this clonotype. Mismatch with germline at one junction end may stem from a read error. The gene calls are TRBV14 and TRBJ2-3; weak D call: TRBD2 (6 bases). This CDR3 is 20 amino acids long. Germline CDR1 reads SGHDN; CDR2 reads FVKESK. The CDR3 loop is CGSSQVVASAPLMSTDTQYF. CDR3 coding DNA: TGTGGCAGCAGCCAAGTTGTGGCTAGCGCACCCCTAATGAGCACAGATACGCAGTATTTT.

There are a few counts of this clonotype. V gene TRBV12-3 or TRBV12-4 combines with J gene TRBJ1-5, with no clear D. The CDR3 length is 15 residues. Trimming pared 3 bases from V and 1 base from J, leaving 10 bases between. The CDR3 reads CASSFTTESNQPQHF. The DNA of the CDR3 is TGTGCCAGCAGTTTTACCACTGAAAGCAATCAGCCCCAGCATTTT.

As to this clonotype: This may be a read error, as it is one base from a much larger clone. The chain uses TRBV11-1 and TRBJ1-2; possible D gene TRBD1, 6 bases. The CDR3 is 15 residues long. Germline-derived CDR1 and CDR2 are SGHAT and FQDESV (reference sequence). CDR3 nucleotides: TGTACCAGCAGCAAAGGTCAGGGGCAAGTCTATGGCTACACCTTC. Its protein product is CTSSKGQGQVYGYTF.

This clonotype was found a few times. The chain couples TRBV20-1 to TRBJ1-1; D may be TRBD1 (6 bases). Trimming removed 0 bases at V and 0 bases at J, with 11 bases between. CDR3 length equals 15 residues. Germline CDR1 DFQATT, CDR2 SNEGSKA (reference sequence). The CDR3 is CSARDQGGLNTEAFF. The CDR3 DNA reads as TGCAGTGCTAGAGATCAAGGGGGACTGAACACTGAAGCTTTCTTT.

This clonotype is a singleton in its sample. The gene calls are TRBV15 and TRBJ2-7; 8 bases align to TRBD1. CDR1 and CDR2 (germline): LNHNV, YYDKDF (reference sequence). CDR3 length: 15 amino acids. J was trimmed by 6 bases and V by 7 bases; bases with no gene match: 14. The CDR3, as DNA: TGTGCCACCAAGATGGGTGGACAGGGTTTCTCCGAGCAGTACTTC. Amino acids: CATKMGGQGFSEQYF.

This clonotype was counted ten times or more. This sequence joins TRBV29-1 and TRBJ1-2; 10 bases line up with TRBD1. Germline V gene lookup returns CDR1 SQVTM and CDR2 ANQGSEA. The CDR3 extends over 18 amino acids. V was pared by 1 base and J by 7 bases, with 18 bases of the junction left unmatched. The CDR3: CSVEVQPGQGQFLGGYTF. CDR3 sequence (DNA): TGCAGCGTTGAAGTTCAACCGGGACAGGGGCAGTTTTTAGGTGGCTACACCTTC. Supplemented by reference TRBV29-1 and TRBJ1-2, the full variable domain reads SAVISQKPSRDICQRGTSLTIQCQVDSQVTMMFWYRQQPGQSLTLIATANQGSEATYESGFVIDKFPISRPNLTFSTLTVSNMSPEDSSIYLCSVEVQPGQGQFLGGYTFGSGTRLTVV.

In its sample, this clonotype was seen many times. This CDR3 is CSLRTGSNTEAFF. In DNA form, the CDR3 reads TGCAGCCTACGTACAGGGTCGAACACTGAAGCTTTCTTT. The chain carries TRBV29-1 and TRBJ1-1; TRBD1 is a possible D gene (6 bases). The length of the CDR3 is 13 residues. Trimming pared 8 bases from V and 1 base from J, leaving 14 bases between. Germline V gives CDR1 SQVTM, CDR2 ANQGSEA.

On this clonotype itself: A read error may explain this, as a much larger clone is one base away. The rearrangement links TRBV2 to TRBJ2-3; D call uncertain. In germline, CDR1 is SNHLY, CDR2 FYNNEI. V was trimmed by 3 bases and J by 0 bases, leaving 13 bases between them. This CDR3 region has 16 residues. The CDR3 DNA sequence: TGTGCCAGCAGTGACTCGCCAAGAGCTAGCACAGATACGCAGTATTTT. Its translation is CASSDSPRASTDTQYF.

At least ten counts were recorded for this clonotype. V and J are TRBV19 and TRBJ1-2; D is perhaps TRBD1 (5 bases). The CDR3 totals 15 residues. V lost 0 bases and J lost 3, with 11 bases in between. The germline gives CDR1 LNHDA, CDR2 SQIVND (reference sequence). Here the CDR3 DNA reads TGTGCCAGTAGTATAGATGGGGCAGTGGACTATGGCTACACCTTC. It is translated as CASSIDGAVDYGYTF.

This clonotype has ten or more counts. Here the CDR3 reads CASSSIYGYTF. The CDR3 nucleotides read TGTGCCAGCAGTTCCATCTATGGCTACACCTTC. The rearrangement links TRBV12-3 or TRBV12-4 to TRBJ1-2; D is undetermined. V was shortened by 4 bases and J by 4 bases, with 4 bases between the two germline ends. The CDR3 runs to 11 residues.

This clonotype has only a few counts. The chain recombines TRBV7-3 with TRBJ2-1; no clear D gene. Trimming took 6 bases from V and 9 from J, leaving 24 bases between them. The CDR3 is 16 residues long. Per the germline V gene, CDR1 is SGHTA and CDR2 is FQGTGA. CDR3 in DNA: TGTGCCAGCAGGGCCGGTGGCTATTTGGCCTACTGTGAGCAGTTCTTC. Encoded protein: CASRAGGYLAYCEQFF.

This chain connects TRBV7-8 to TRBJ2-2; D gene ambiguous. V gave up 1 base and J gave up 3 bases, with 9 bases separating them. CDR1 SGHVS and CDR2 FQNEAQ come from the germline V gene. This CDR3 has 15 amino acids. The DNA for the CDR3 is TGTGCCAGCAGCTTAGGGAGACGGTACACCGGGGAGCTGTTTTTT. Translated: CASSLGRRYTGELFF.

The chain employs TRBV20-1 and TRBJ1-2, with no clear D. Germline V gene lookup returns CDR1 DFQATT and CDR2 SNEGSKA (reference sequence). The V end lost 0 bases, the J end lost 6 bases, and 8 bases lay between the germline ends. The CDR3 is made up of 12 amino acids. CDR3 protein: CSAREGLDGYTF. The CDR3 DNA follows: TGCAGTGCTAGAGAAGGACTCGATGGCTACACCTTC.

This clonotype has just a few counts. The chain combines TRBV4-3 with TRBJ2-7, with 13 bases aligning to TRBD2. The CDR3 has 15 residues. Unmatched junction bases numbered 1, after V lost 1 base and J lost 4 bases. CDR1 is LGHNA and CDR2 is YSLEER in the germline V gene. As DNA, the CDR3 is TGCGCCAGCAGCCAAGGACTAGCGGGGGGATACGAGCAGTACTTC. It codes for CASSQGLAGGYEQYF.

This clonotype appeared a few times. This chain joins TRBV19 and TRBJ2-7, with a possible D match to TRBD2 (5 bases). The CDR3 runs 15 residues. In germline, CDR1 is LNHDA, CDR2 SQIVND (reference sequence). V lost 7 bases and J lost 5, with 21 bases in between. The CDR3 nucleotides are TGTGCCAGTACCTCCAGGAGCGGCCAGCGCAACGAGCAGTACTTC. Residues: CASTSRSGQRNEQYF.

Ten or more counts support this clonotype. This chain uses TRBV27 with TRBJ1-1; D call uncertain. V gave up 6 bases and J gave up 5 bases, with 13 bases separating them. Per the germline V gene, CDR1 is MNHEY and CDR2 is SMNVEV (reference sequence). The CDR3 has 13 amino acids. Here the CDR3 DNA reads TGTGCCAGCAGCGAGGCGGGGAGGACTGAAGCTTTCTTT. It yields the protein CASSEAGRTEAFF.

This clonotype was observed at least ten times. CDR3 protein: CASSGITVLNTEAFF. The CDR3 DNA follows: TGTGCCAGCAGCGGAATTACAGTGCTGAACACTGAAGCTTTCTTT. The J gene is TRBJ1-1, the V gene TRBV7-6, with no clear D. This CDR3 is 15 amino acids long. The germline V and J ends were trimmed by 5 bases and 0 bases, with 13 bases remaining between them. Germline lookup yields CDR1 SGHVS and CDR2 FNYEAQ.